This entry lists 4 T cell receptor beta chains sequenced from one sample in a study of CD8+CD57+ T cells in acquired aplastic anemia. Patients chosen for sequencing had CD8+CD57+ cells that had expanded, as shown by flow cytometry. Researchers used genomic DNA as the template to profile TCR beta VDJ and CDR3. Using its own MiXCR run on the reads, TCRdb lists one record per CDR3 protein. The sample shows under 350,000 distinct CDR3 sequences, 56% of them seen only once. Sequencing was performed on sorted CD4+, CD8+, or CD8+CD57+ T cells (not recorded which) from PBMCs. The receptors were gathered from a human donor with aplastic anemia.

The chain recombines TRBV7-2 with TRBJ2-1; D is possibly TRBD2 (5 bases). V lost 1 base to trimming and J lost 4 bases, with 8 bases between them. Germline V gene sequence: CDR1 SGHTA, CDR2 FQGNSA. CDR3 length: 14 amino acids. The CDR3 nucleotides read TGTGCCAGCAGCTTAGAATCGGGGTACAATGAGCAGTTCTTC. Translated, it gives CASSLESGYNEQFF. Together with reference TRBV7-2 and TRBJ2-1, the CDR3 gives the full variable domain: GAGVSQSPSNKVTEKGKDVELRCDPISGHTALYWYRQSLGQGLEFLIYFQGNSAPDKSGLPSDRFSAERTGGSVSTLTIQRTQQEDSAVYLCASSLESGYNEQFFGPGTRLTVL.

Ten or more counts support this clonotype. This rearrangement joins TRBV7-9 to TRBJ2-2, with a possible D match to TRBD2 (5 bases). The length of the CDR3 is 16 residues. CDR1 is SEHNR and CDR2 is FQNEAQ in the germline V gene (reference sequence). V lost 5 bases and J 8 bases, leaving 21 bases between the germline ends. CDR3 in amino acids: CASSPTLPDSGGELFF. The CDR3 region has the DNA TGTGCCAGCAGCCCCACATTGCCAGACTCGGGAGGGGAGCTGTTTTTT. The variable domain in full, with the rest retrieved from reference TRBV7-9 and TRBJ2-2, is DTGVSQNPRHKITKRGQNVTFRCDPISEHNRLYWYRQTLGQGPEFLTYFQNEAQLEKSRLLSDRFSAERPKGSFSTLEIQRTEQGDSAMYLCASSPTLPDSGGELFFGEGSRLTVL.

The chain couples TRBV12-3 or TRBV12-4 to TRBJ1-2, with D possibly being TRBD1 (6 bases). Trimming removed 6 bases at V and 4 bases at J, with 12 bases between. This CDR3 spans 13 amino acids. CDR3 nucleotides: TGTGCCAGCAGGATACAGGGTGGCTATGGCTACACCTTC. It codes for CASRIQGGYGYTF.

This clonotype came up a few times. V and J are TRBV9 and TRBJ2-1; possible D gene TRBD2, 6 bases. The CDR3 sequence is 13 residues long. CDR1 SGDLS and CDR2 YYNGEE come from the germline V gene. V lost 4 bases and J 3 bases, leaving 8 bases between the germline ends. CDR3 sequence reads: CASSSGLYNEQFF. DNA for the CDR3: TGTGCCAGCAGCTCGGGACTCTACAATGAGCAGTTCTTC.